These 8 T cell receptor beta chains came from one sample sequenced in a study of blood T cell repertoires in COVID-19. The assay was immunoSEQ multiplex PCR, and TCRdb's table has in-frame clones only and misses some. The profile shows more than 300,000 clones, 85% to 95% of them singletons. Sequences were obtained from PBMCs or T cells enriched from blood (not recorded which). The receptors shown here come from a woman in her thirties who had been exposed to COVID-19.

V is TRBV7-9 and J is TRBJ2-3; 9 bases agree with TRBD2. The CDR3 consists of 17 residues. Per the germline V gene, CDR1 is SEHNR and CDR2 is FQNEAQ (reference sequence). The V segment lost 3 bases and the J segment 3 bases; nucleotides outside the gene matches: 10. The CDR3: CASSFAGGPRITDTQYF. CDR3 sequence (DNA): TGTGCCAGCAGCTTCGCGGGGGGGCCGAGAATTACAGATACGCAGTATTTT.

This chain uses TRBV14 with TRBJ1-1; D call uncertain. CDR1 and CDR2 (germline): SGHDN, FVKESK. V lost 9 bases, J lost 10 bases, and 15 bases lay in between. The CDR3 consists of 11 residues. The CDR3 coding sequence is TGTGCCAGTCCGCGTATAGAGGGAGCTTTCTTT. The encoded protein is CASPRIEGAFF.

V is TRBV23-1 and J is TRBJ1-2; D is unresolved. TRBV23-1 is an ORF, with its function uncertain. The V end was cut by 4 bases, the J end by 5 bases, with 5 bases between. The CDR3 totals 11 residues. The CDR3 is CASSRRYGYTF. The DNA for the CDR3 is TGCGCCAGCAGTCGGAGATATGGCTACACCTTC.

The chain carries TRBV10-3 and TRBJ2-7; 8 bases are a match to TRBD2. V was clipped by 4 bases and J by 2 bases; unmatched bases: 22. CDR1 and CDR2 (germline): ENHRY, SYGVKD. The length of the CDR3 is 20 residues. The CDR3: CAISARREDGSLIKTYEQYF. CDR3 nucleotides: TGTGCCATCAGTGCGCGGCGGGAGGACGGCAGTTTGATCAAAACCTACGAGCAGTACTTC.

The chain recombines TRBV15 with TRBJ2-1; 7 bases match TRBD1. The CDR3 has 17 residues. With 4 bases clipped from V and 8 bases from J, the junction kept 17 bases outside the gene matches. In germline, CDR1 is LNHNV, CDR2 YYDKDF (reference sequence). CDR3 coding DNA: TGTGCCACCAGCAAACCAGGGGGTGGAGGTATAGGCGATGAGCAGTTCTTC. It encodes CATSKPGGGGIGDEQFF. The whole variable domain, filled in from reference TRBV15 and TRBJ2-1, reads DAMVIQNPRYQVTQFGKPVTLSCSQTLNHNVMYWYQQKSSQAPKLLFHYYDKDFNNEADTPDNFQSRRPNTSFCFLDIRSPGLGDTAMYLCATSKPGGGGIGDEQFFGPGTRLTVL.

The rearrangement uses TRBV14 and TRBJ2-7; 11 positions agree with TRBD2. Trimming removed 4 bases from V and 2 bases from J; junction bases left unmatched: 4. The CDR3 runs to 15 residues. In germline, CDR1 is SGHDN, CDR2 FVKESK. Written as DNA, the CDR3 is TGTGCCAGCAGCCCGCTAGCGGGGGGTCCCTACGAGCAGTACTTC. It specifies CASSPLAGGPYEQYF.

This clone was counted a few times. The chain carries TRBV2 and TRBJ1-1; TRBD1 aligns across 7 bases. Germline CDR1 reads SNHLY; CDR2 reads FYNNEI. The CDR3 is made up of 15 amino acids. Trimming removed 6 bases from V and 1 base from J; junction bases left unmatched: 8. CDR3: CASRLGRTGNTEAFF. Here the CDR3 DNA reads TGTGCCAGCAGGCTCGGTAGGACAGGGAACACTGAAGCTTTCTTT.

The V and J genes are TRBV9 and TRBJ2-1, with D maybe TRBD2 (7 bases). The CDR3 consists of 16 residues. The germline V gene encodes CDR1 SGDLS and CDR2 YYNGEE. V gave up 0 bases and J gave up 9 bases, with 19 bases separating them. CDR3 region: CASSVEALGGAREQFF. The CDR3 bases are TGTGCCAGCAGCGTAGAGGCCTTGGGGGGGGCCCGTGAGCAGTTCTTC.